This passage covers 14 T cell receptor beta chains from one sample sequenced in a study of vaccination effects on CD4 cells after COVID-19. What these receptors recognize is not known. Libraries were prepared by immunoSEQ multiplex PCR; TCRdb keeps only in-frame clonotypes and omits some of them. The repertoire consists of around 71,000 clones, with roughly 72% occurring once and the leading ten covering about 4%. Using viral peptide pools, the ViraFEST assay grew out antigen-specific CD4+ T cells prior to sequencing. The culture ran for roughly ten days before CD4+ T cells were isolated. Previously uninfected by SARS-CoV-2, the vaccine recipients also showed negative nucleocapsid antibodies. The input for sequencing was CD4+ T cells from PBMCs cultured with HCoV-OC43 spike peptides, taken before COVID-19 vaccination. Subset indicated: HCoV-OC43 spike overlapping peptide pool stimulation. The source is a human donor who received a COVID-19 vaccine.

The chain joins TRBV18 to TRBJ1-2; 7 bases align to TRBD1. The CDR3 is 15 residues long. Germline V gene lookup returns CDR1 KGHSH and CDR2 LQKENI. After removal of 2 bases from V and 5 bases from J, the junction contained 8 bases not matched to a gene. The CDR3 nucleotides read TGTGCCAGCTCACCAGCAAGGGGGCGAGGGTATGGCTACACCTTC. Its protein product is CASSPARGRGYGYTF.

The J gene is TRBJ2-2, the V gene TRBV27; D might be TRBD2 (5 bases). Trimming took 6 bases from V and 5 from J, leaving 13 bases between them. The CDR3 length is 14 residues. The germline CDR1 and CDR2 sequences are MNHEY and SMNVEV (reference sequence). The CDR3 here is CASRTTGNTGELFF. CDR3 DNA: TGTGCCAGCAGGACTACCGGGAATACCGGGGAGCTGTTTTTT.

CDR3: CASSETWASYEQYV. CDR3 in DNA: TGTGCCAGCAGTGAAACTTGGGCTTCGTACGAGCAGTACGTC. J is TRBJ2-7 and V is TRBV6-1; D is undetermined. This CDR3 comprises 14 residues. Germline V gene sequence: CDR1 MNHNS, CDR2 SASEGT. V was shortened by 2 bases and J by 4 bases, with 12 bases between the two germline ends.

The CDR3 loop is CASDLTSGTDTQYF. In DNA, the CDR3 is TGCGCCAGTGACCTGACTAGCGGCACAGATACGCAGTATTTT. V is TRBV5-1 and J is TRBJ2-3; 8 positions match TRBD2. Trimming took 8 bases from V and 1 from J; bases not matched to a gene: 6. Germline loops: CDR1 SGHRS, CDR2 YFSETQ. There are 14 residues in the CDR3.

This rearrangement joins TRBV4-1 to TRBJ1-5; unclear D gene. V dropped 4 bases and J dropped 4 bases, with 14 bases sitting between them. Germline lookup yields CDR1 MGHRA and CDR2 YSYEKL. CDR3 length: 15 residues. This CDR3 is CASSLPLDGNQPQHF. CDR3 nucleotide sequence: TGCGCCAGCAGCCTTCCATTGGACGGTAATCAGCCCCAGCATTTT.

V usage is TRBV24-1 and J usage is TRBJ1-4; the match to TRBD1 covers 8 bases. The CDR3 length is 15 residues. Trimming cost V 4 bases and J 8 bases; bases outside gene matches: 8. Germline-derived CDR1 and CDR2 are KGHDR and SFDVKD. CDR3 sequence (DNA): TGTGCCACCAGTGAAACCACCGGGACAGGCGAAAAACTGTTTTTT. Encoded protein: CATSETTGTGEKLFF.

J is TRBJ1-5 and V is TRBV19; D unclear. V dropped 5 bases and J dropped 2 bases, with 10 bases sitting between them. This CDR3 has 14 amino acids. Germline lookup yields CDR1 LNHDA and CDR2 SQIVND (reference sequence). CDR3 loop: CASSLVVGNQPQHF. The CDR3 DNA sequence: TGTGCCAGTAGTCTCGTGGTCGGCAATCAGCCCCAGCATTTT. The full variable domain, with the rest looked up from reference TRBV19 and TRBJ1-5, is DGGITQSPKYLFRKEGQNVTLSCEQNLNHDAMYWYRQDPGQGLRLIYYSQIVNDFQKGDIAEGYSVSREKKESFPLTVTSAQKNPTAFYLCASSLVVGNQPQHFGDGTRLSIL.

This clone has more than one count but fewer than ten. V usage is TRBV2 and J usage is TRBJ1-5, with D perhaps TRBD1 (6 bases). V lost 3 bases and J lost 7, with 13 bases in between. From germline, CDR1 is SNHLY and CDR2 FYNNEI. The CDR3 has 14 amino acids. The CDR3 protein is CASSDRGVRQPQHF. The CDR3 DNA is TGTGCCAGCAGTGACAGGGGCGTCAGACAGCCCCAGCATTTT.

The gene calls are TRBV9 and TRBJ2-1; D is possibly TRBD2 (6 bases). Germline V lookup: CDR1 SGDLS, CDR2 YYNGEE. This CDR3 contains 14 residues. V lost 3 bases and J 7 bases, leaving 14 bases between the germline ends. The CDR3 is CASSDRTGGNEQFF. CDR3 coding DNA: TGTGCCAGCAGCGATAGAACCGGGGGTAATGAGCAGTTCTTC.

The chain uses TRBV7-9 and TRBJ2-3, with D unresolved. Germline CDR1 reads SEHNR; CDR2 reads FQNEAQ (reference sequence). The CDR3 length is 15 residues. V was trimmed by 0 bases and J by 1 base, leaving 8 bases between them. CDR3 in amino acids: CASSLAKGRTDTQYF. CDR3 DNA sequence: TGTGCCAGCAGCTTAGCCAAGGGCCGCACAGATACGCAGTATTTT.

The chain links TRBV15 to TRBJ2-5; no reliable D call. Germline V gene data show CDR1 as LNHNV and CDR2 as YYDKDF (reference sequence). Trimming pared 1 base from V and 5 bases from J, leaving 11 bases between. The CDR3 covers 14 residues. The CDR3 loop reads CATSRGSTRETQYF. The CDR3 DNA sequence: TGTGCCACCAGCAGAGGATCTACGAGGGAGACCCAGTACTTC.

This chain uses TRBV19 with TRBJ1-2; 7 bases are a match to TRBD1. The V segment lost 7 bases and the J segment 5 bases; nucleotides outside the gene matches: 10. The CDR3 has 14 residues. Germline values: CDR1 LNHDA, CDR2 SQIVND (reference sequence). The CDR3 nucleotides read TGTGCCAGTACTGGGGACAGCCCCACGTATGGCTACACCTTC. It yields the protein CASTGDSPTYGYTF.

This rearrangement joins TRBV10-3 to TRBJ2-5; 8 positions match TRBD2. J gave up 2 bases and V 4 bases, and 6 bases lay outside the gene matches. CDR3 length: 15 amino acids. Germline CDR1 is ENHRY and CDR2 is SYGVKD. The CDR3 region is CAISVGSGVQETQYF. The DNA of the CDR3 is TGTGCCATCAGTGTGGGTAGCGGGGTACAAGAGACCCAGTACTTC.

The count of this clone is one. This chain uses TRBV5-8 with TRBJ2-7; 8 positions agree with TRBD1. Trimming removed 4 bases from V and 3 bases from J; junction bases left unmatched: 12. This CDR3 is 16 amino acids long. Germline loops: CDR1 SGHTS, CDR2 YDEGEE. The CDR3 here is CASSPGQDAPFYEQYV. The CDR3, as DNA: TGTGCCAGCAGCCCGGGACAGGACGCCCCTTTCTACGAGCAGTACGTC.